These T cell receptor beta chains were read from a single sample in a study of blood T cells in healthy people across ages. Each CDR3 protein gets one entry after TCRdb re-called the 5' RACE reads with MiXCR. The table shows some 760,000 distinct CDR3 sequences, with around 25% occurring only once. The same data also contributed to another study, on T cells of mothers and their children.

Specimen: blood. Receptors originate from a boy between 10 and 17 years old in good health. Each CDR3 is given with its conserved first and last residue. The D gene is left open where the match is weak. Only some rows state a clone size, as once, few, many or a class for expanded clones.

V: TRBV13
D: TRBD2
size: .
J: TRBJ2-5
length: 18
CDR3: CASSLSFGVAGSLETQYF
DNA: TGTGCTAGCAGCTTGAGTTTTGGAGTAGCGGGATCTCTTGAGACCCAGTACTTC

V: TRBV6-5
D: .
size: .
J: TRBJ1-2
length: 13
CDR3: CASSLDQTGGYTF
DNA: TGTGCCAGCAGTTTGGACCAAACGGGAGGCTACACCTTC

V: TRBV10-3
D: TRBD1
size: .
J: TRBJ2-7
length: 14
CDR3: CATAGTGVVYEQYF
DNA: TGTGCCACCGCGGGGACAGGGGTGGTCTACGAGCAGTACTTC

V: TRBV12-3/TRBV12-4
D: TRBD2
size: .
J: TRBJ2-3
length: 18
CDR3: CASSPTGLAGGLTDTQYF
DNA: TGTGCCAGCAGTCCCACGGGACTAGCGGGAGGACTGACAGATACGCAGTATTTT

V: TRBV4-2
D: .
size: few
J: TRBJ2-7
length: 15
CDR3: CASSQDPAADYEQYF
DNA: TGTGCCAGCAGCCAAGATCCAGCGGCGGACTACGAGCAGTACTTC

V: TRBV7-8
D: TRBD1
size: .
J: TRBJ2-1
length: 16
CDR3: CASSLAGGTGHNEQFF
DNA: TGTGCCAGCAGCTTAGCGGGGGGGACAGGGCACAATGAGCAGTTCTTC

V: TRBV28
D: .
size: .
J: TRBJ1-6
length: 15
CDR3: CGCAAGSNGNSPLHF
DNA: TGTGGATGTGCGGCGGGTTCGAATGGGAATTCACCCCTCCACTTT

V: TRBV20-1
D: .
size: few
J: TRBJ1-1
length: 12
CDR3: CSLIEGYTEAFF
DNA: TGCAGCCTCATCGAGGGGTACACTGAAGCTTTCTTT

V: TRBV12-5
D: .
size: .
J: TRBJ2-7
length: 15
CDR3: CASGLVYTGTYEQYF
DNA: TGTGCTAGTGGTTTGGTATATACCGGAACCTACGAGCAGTACTTC

V: TRBV6-2/TRBV6-3
D: .
size: .
J: TRBJ2-1
length: 15
CDR3: CASSYSRPVGDEQFF
DNA: TGTGCCAGCAGTTACTCTAGGCCGGTAGGGGATGAGCAGTTCTTC

V: TRBV2
D: TRBD1
size: .
J: TRBJ2-3
length: 13
CDR3: CASKGQGGGTQYF
DNA: TGTGCCAGCAAGGGACAGGGCGGAGGTACGCAGTATTTT

V: TRBV3-1
D: .
size: .
J: TRBJ2-1
length: 13
CDR3: CASSQVGFYEQFF
DNA: TGTGCCAGCAGCCAGGTCGGGTTTTATGAGCAGTTCTTC

V: TRBV6-4
D: .
size: many
J: TRBJ2-3
length: 14
CDR3: CASSDGGATDTQYF
DNA: TGTGCCAGCAGTGACGGGGGGGCCACAGATACGCAGTATTTT

V: TRBV7-9
D: TRBD1
size: .
J: TRBJ2-1
length: 14
CDR3: CASSLTGNWNEQFF
DNA: TGTGCCAGCAGCTTGACAGGGAATTGGAATGAGCAGTTCTTC

V: TRBV9
D: TRBD2
size: few
J: TRBJ2-5
length: 17
CDR3: CASSVGTGGGEWETQYF
DNA: TGTGCCAGCAGCGTAGGGACCGGGGGAGGGGAATGGGAGACCCAGTACTTC

V: TRBV9
D: .
size: few
J: TRBJ1-1
length: 17
CDR3: CASSVAGGNWGTTEAFF
DNA: TGTGCCAGCAGCGTAGCTGGGGGTAATTGGGGAACCACTGAAGCTTTCTTT

V: TRBV7-2
D: .
size: few
J: TRBJ1-5
length: 16
CDR3: CASSLVGGGGNQPQHF
DNA: TGTGCCAGCAGCTTAGTGGGGGGCGGTGGGAATCAGCCCCAGCATTTT

V: TRBV6-5
D: .
size: many
J: TRBJ2-7
length: 11
CDR3: CASSYSTEQYF
DNA: TGTGCCAGCAGTTACTCGACCGAGCAGTACTTC

V: TRBV7-2
D: TRBD1
size: few
J: TRBJ2-4
length: 16
CDR3: CASSAGQGVGKNIQYF
DNA: TGTGCCAGCAGCGCCGGACAGGGGGTCGGCAAAAACATTCAGTACTTC

V: TRBV29-1
D: .
size: few
J: TRBJ2-5
length: 13
CDR3: CSSSPGNPETQYF
DNA: TGCAGCTCTTCTCCCGGGAACCCAGAGACCCAGTACTTC

V: TRBV19
D: TRBD2
size: .
J: TRBJ2-6
length: 17
CDR3: CASSIVREGSGANVLTF
DNA: TGTGCCAGTAGTATTGTCAGGGAGGGCTCTGGGGCCAACGTCCTGACTTTC

V: TRBV5-1
D: TRBD2
size: .
J: TRBJ2-3
length: 18
CDR3: CASRLAGSGTSSTDTQYF
DNA: TGCGCCAGCAGGCTAGCGGGGAGTGGAACGTCTAGCACAGATACGCAGTATTTT

V: TRBV5-6
D: .
size: .
J: TRBJ2-7
length: 15
CDR3: CASKFLNSPWNEQYF
DNA: TGTGCCAGCAAGTTTCTAAATAGTCCCTGGAACGAGCAGTACTTC

V: TRBV9
D: TRBD2
size: .
J: TRBJ2-3
length: 16
CDR3: CASSVDLAGGTDTQYF
DNA: TGTGCCAGCAGCGTAGATCTAGCGGGGGGCACAGATACGCAGTATTTT

V: TRBV20-1
D: TRBD2
size: few
J: TRBJ2-3
length: 14
CDR3: CSARSGGEADTQYF
DNA: TGCAGTGCCAGGAGCGGGGGGGAAGCAGATACGCAGTATTTT

V: TRBV11-2
D: TRBD2
size: .
J: TRBJ2-3
length: 16
CDR3: CASSLILAERSDTQYF
DNA: TGTGCCAGCAGCTTAATCCTAGCGGAGAGGTCCGATACGCAGTATTTT

V: TRBV29-1
D: .
size: few
J: TRBJ2-5
length: 13
CDR3: CSVGPGVTETQYF
DNA: TGCAGCGTGGGACCTGGGGTTACGGAGACCCAGTACTTC

V: TRBV24-1
D: .
size: once
J: TRBJ2-3
length: 17
CDR3: CATSEGIADSSTDTQYF
DNA: TGTGCCACCAGTGAGGGTATAGCGGACTCTAGCACAGATACGCAGTATTTT

V: TRBV7-6
D: .
size: .
J: TRBJ2-7
length: 13
CDR3: CASSQLEADEQYF
DNA: TGTGCCAGCAGCCAGTTGGAGGCCGACGAGCAGTACTTC

V: TRBV4-1
D: .
size: .
J: TRBJ2-5
length: 14
CDR3: CASSQEGGGQVQYF
DNA: TGCGCCAGCAGCCAAGAGGGTGGTGGGCAGGTCCAGTACTTC

V: TRBV7-8
D: .
size: .
J: TRBJ2-5
length: 16
CDR3: CASRADEEGAQETQYF
DNA: TGTGCCAGCAGGGCAGATGAGGAGGGCGCACAAGAGACCCAGTACTTC

V: TRBV7-9
D: .
size: few
J: TRBJ2-2
length: 16
CDR3: CASSPETGAYTGELFF
DNA: TGTGCCAGCAGCCCTGAGACGGGGGCCTACACCGGGGAGCTGTTTTTT

V: TRBV5-6
D: .
size: .
J: TRBJ1-4
length: 15
CDR3: CASSSHLEGNEKLFF
DNA: TGTGCCAGCAGCTCCCATCTGGAAGGGAATGAAAAACTGTTTTTT

V: TRBV7-2
D: TRBD2
size: few
J: TRBJ2-1
length: 15
CDR3: CASSLNSGYSNEQFF
DNA: TGTGCCAGCAGCTTAAATAGCGGGTATAGTAATGAGCAGTTCTTC

V: TRBV12-3/TRBV12-4
D: .
size: .
J: TRBJ1-2
length: 15
CDR3: CASSPEGFNPRGYTF
DNA: TGTGCCAGCAGTCCGGAGGGCTTCAATCCTCGGGGCTACACCTTC

V: TRBV6-1
D: TRBD1
size: .
J: TRBJ2-3
length: 18
CDR3: CASSRGQGGPTRTDTQYF
DNA: TGTGCCAGCAGTCGGGGACAGGGAGGGCCCACCCGAACAGATACGCAGTATTTT

V: TRBV4-2
D: .
size: .
J: TRBJ1-5
length: 16
CDR3: CASSQEAGSGRWPQHF
DNA: TGTGCCAGCAGCCAAGAGGCGGGGAGCGGACGGTGGCCCCAGCATTTT